This T cell receptor (beta chain) was sequenced in a study of T cells in Graves' hyperthyroidism and ophthalmopathy. The study, taken as a whole, reports: Onset of ophthalmopathy came a median approximately 6.9 months after the model predicted it. Classification by a 13 V-J model distinguished ophthalmopathy from stable hyperthyroidism.

The study excluded patients with uncontrolled infection, other autoimmune disease, pregnancy or lactation. Source material for PBMCs was less than 12 ml fresh peripheral blood. This CDR3 region has 15 residues. V gave up 5 bases and J gave up 4 bases; unmatched junction bases: 6. Per the germline V gene, CDR1 is LNHDA and CDR2 is SQIVND (reference sequence). With regard to this clonotype: Its antigen remains unknown.

TCR beta CDR3 regions were amplified from RNA. In the first-round RT-PCR of the TCR CDR3, the HTBI primer set was used. TCRdb analysed the multiplex PCR reads with MiXCR anew, one entry per CDR3 protein. The table shows just under 750,000 distinct CDR3 sequences, with just over 35% occurring only once. Material for sequencing was blood. This TCR derives from a woman aged 40 to 50 with Graves' hyperthyroidism. The chain has TRBV19 and TRBJ2-1; 9 nucleotides line up with TRBD1. CDR3 protein: CASSLGGTGYNEQFF. The CDR3 DNA reads as TGTGCCAGTAGTTTGGGCGGGACAGGGTACAATGAGCAGTTCTTC.